Following are 2 T cell receptor beta chains from one sample sequenced in a study of blood T cell repertoires in COVID-19. TCRdb keeps only in-frame clones here, not all; method: immunoSEQ multiplex PCR. This sample has 400,000 or so clones, with around 90% found just once. Sequenced material: PBMCs or T cells enriched from blood (not recorded which). All receptors derive from a man aged 18-30 years who had recovered from COVID-19.

The chain is built from TRBV6-5 and TRBJ1-2; D may be TRBD1 (6 bases). Germline V gene data show CDR1 as MNHEY and CDR2 as SVGAGI. Trimming took off 6 bases at V and 5 bases at J, with 16 bases between the two ends. The CDR3 is made up of 14 amino acids. The CDR3 spells CASSPGQPRYGYTF. In DNA form, the CDR3 reads TGTGCCAGCAGCCCCGGACAGCCTAGGTATGGCTACACCTTC.

The rearrangement links TRBV7-2 to TRBJ2-1; 11 bases are a match to TRBD2. V dropped 7 bases and J dropped 8; count of bases not matched to a gene: 10. Germline lookup yields CDR1 SGHTA and CDR2 FQGNSA. The CDR3 contains 15 residues. CDR3 sequence: CASTPTSGSRYEQFF. In nucleotides, the CDR3 is TGTGCCAGCACCCCAACTAGCGGGAGTAGGTATGAGCAGTTCTTC.